Shown below are 18 T cell receptor beta chains from a single sample sequenced in a study of response to subunit inactivated influenza vaccine. TCRdb re-called the RT-PCR reads through MiXCR, storing one row per CDR3 protein. The sample carries about 540,000 distinct CDR3 sequences, around 25% recorded once. The sample was also linked to a second study, of T cells expressing NK-cell markers. From that paper: Generation of TCR beta cDNA was performed by 5'RACE template switching incorporating UMIs.

The input for sequencing was CD4+ T cells sorted from PBMCs, taken 11 to 12 days after vaccination. The receptors stem from a man aged 50 to 59 who received an inactivated influenza vaccine.

The chain has TRBV7-8 and TRBJ2-7; 10 nucleotides match TRBD1. Germline values: CDR1 SGHVS, CDR2 FQNEAQ. The CDR3 has 16 residues. V was clipped by 5 bases and J by 2 bases; unmatched bases: 9. The CDR3 DNA follows: TGTGCCAGCAGCATAGTACCGGGACAGGGGACCTACGAGCAGTACTTC. Translated, it gives CASSIVPGQGTYEQYF.

The chain recombines TRBV24-1 with TRBJ1-1; the match to TRBD1 covers 8 bases. Germline lookup yields CDR1 KGHDR and CDR2 SFDVKD. The CDR3 is 13 amino acids. J lost 9 bases, V lost 4 bases, and 6 bases had no gene match. Here the CDR3 reads CATSERQGHQAFF. For the CDR3, the DNA is TGTGCCACCAGTGAGCGACAGGGGCATCAAGCTTTCTTT.

This clonotype was seen a handful of times. The V gene is TRBV12-3 or TRBV12-4, the J gene TRBJ2-5; D call uncertain. This CDR3 region has 15 residues. Trimming shortened V by 2 bases and J by 2 bases, and 12 bases separated the two germline ends. In nucleotides, the CDR3 is TGTGCCAGCAGTTTACTTGGACGGCCGCAAGAGACCCAGTACTTC. Its translation: CASSLLGRPQETQYF.

The chain uses TRBV6-7 and TRBJ2-7; no reliable D call. TRBV6-7 is flagged as an ORF with uncertain function. V was clipped by 6 bases and J by 0 bases, with 15 bases between them. The CDR3 covers 15 residues. CDR3 nucleotide sequence: TGTGCCAGCAGCCAACCCACCGTGAGCTCCTACGAGCAGTACTTC. Encoded protein: CASSQPTVSSYEQYF.

The chain has TRBV30 and TRBJ1-2; possible D gene TRBD1, 5 bases. The CDR3 has 15 residues. Trimming stripped 2 bases from V and 7 bases from J, with 20 bases between. Germline V gives CDR1 GTSNPN, CDR2 SVGIG (reference sequence). Here the CDR3 DNA reads TGTGCCTGGAGTATATCTGGCGGAGTAGGGGCTGGCTACACCTTC. Amino acids: CAWSISGGVGAGYTF.

This chain links TRBV20-1 with TRBJ2-3; the D gene is possibly TRBD2 (6 bases). The CDR3 runs 16 residues. Per germline, CDR1 DFQATT and CDR2 SNEGSKA (reference sequence). V dropped 0 bases and J dropped 1 base, with 14 bases sitting between them. The CDR3 protein is CSAREGASAGTDTQYF. The CDR3 bases are TGCAGTGCTAGAGAAGGAGCTAGCGCCGGCACAGATACGCAGTATTTT.

The chain combines TRBV10-3 with TRBJ2-2; 10 bases match TRBD2. Germline V gene lookup returns CDR1 ENHRY and CDR2 SYGVKD. The V gene end was trimmed by 6 bases and the J gene end by 6 bases; junction bases not matched to a gene: 7. The CDR3 is 15 residues long. For the CDR3, the DNA is TGTGCCATCAGAGGAGCGGGAGGGATCGCCGGGGAGCTGTTTTTT. Amino acids: CAIRGAGGIAGELFF.

The DNA of the CDR3 is TGTGCCAGCAGTATCGACAGGAGGGGCTCCCCCCTCCACTTT. It codes for CASSIDRRGSPLHF. This sequence joins TRBV6-2 or TRBV6-3 and TRBJ1-6, with D tentatively TRBD1 (6 bases). Germline assignment: CDR1 MNHEY and CDR2 SVGEGT. The CDR3 spans 14 residues. Trimming removed 5 bases at V and 13 bases at J, with 18 bases between.

The chain employs TRBV11-2 and TRBJ2-2; no firm D call. Germline V lookup: CDR1 SGHAT, CDR2 FQNNGV. Trimming cost V 5 bases and J 5 bases, with 15 bases left between them. The length of the CDR3 is 15 residues. CDR3 DNA: TGTGCCAGCAGCCCCTATTCCCTGAGGACCGGGGAGCTGTTTTTT. Translation: CASSPYSLRTGELFF.

This clonotype was found many times. The V gene is TRBV20-1, the J gene TRBJ2-7, with 8 bases matching TRBD2. Germline V gives CDR1 DFQATT, CDR2 SNEGSKA (reference sequence). The CDR3 is 16 residues long. The V and J ends lost 5 bases and 5 bases, in that order; junction bases with no gene match: 17. The CDR3 region has the DNA TGCAGTGCTCCCCCAGCCCAACGGGGGGGCATCGACGAGCAGTACTTC. Encoded protein: CSAPPAQRGGIDEQYF.

The chain employs TRBV6-5 and TRBJ2-4; possible D gene TRBD1, 5 bases. Deletions cut 0 bases from V and 1 base from J, with 10 bases between. There are 16 residues in the CDR3. Germline V gives CDR1 MNHEY, CDR2 SVGAGI. The CDR3 protein is CASSYSGVGAKNIQYF. Written as DNA, the CDR3 is TGTGCCAGCAGTTACTCAGGGGTGGGGGCCAAAAACATTCAGTACTTC.

The V and J genes are TRBV6-1 and TRBJ1-3; D remains unclear. Per the germline V gene, CDR1 is MNHNS and CDR2 is SASEGT. The V end lost 6 bases, the J end lost 4 bases, and 16 bases lay between the germline ends. The CDR3 covers 15 residues. As DNA, the CDR3 is TGTGCCAGCAGCCCCCGGAGGGTGGGAGGAAACACCATATATTTT. The encoded protein is CASSPRRVGGNTIYF.

The rearrangement uses TRBV5-5 and TRBJ1-1, with D unclear. This CDR3 has 14 amino acids. Germline V gives CDR1 SGHKS, CDR2 YYEKEE (reference sequence). V was cut by 5 bases and J by 0 bases, with 11 bases left in between. For the CDR3, the DNA is TGTGCCAGCAGTACCGACGGCGTGAACACTGAAGCTTTCTTT. Its protein product is CASSTDGVNTEAFF.

The V gene is TRBV20-1, the J gene TRBJ2-7; D uncertain. Trimming shortened V by 0 bases and J by 0 bases, and 21 bases separated the two germline ends. The CDR3 runs to 18 residues. CDR1 is DFQATT and CDR2 is SNEGSKA in the germline V gene (reference sequence). CDR3 DNA sequence: TGCAGTGCTAGAGAGGGCGGTACTCCCCTTAGGAGCTCCTACGAGCAGTACTTC. The encoded protein is CSAREGGTPLRSSYEQYF.

This clonotype turned up a few times. The genes are TRBV5-5 and TRBJ1-4; D ambiguous. Trimming took off 0 bases at V and 13 bases at J, with 16 bases between the two ends. Germline CDR1 is SGHKS and CDR2 is YYEKEE (reference sequence). This CDR3 has 14 amino acids. The CDR3 DNA sequence: TGTGCCAGCAGCTTGGGACAACTCTCCTCTCTACTGTTTTTT. This translates into CASSLGQLSSLLFF.

The chain employs TRBV18 and TRBJ2-1; no clear D gene. CDR3 length: 16 residues. Germline CDR1 KGHSH, CDR2 LQKENI. V was cut by 1 base and J by 0 bases, with 10 bases left in between. CDR3 amino acids: CASSPLQESSYNEQFF. CDR3 sequence (DNA): TGTGCCAGCTCACCACTGCAGGAAAGCTCCTACAATGAGCAGTTCTTC. Full variable domain (rest looked up from reference TRBV18 and TRBJ2-1): NAGVMQNPRHLVRRRGQEARLRCSPMKGHSHVYWYRQLPEEGLKFMVYLQKENIIDESGMPKERFSAEFPKEGPSILRIQQVVRGDSAAYFCASSPLQESSYNEQFFGPGTRLTVL.

This clonotype was recorded a few times. V is TRBV5-1 and J is TRBJ2-7; tentative D call: TRBD1 (6 bases). Trimming took 4 bases from V and 5 from J, leaving 13 bases between them. The CDR3 runs 13 residues. CDR1 SGHRS and CDR2 YFSETQ come from the germline V gene. CDR3 nucleotides: TGCGCCAGCAGCCCGGGACAAGAACACGAGCAGTACTTC. Amino acids: CASSPGQEHEQYF.

Only a few counts were recorded for this clonotype. This chain connects TRBV4-2 to TRBJ1-4, with no clear D. Per the germline V gene, CDR1 is LGHNA and CDR2 is YNFKEQ. The CDR3 spans 14 residues. V was trimmed by 4 bases and J by 5 bases, leaving 11 bases between them. This CDR3 reads CASSPRAVNEKLFF. The CDR3, as DNA: TGTGCCAGCAGCCCCCGGGCCGTCAATGAAAAACTGTTTTTT.